These 8 T cell receptor beta chains were all obtained from the same sample, sequenced in a study of T cell responses to AZD1222 COVID-19 vaccine. The data were produced by immunoSEQ multiplex PCR, yet TCRdb's version contains in-frame clones alone and is incomplete. The table shows about 170,000 clones, with 93% occurring only once. Sequencing used peripheral blood, obtained on day 0 of AZD1222 vaccination. These receptors all stem from an adult in good health.

This chain connects TRBV12-3 or TRBV12-4 to TRBJ1-2, with D maybe TRBD1 (6 bases). The CDR3 extends over 13 amino acids. Trimming shortened V by 6 bases and J by 5 bases, and 13 bases separated the two germline ends. CDR3 in DNA: TGTGCCAGCAGCAATAGGGGGTTTTATGGCTACACCTTC. It is translated as CASSNRGFYGYTF.

The chain couples TRBV6-1 to TRBJ1-6; D remains ambiguous. Germline-derived CDR1 and CDR2 are MNHNS and SASEGT. This CDR3 is built from 16 residues. Trimming stripped 3 bases from V and 7 bases from J, with 16 bases between. CDR3 loop: CASSEIGGRVNSPLHF. CDR3 bases: TGTGCCAGCAGTGAGATAGGCGGCCGAGTGAATTCACCCCTCCACTTT.

A note on this clone: The same CDR3 arises from other DNA sequences in this sample as well. CDR3 in DNA: TGTGCCAGCAGGTCCTACAATGAGCAGTTCTTC. Translated, it gives CASRSYNEQFF. The chain joins TRBV6-5 to TRBJ2-1; no reliable D call. The germline V and J ends were trimmed by 6 bases and 1 base, with 1 base remaining between them. CDR3 length: 11 amino acids. Germline V gives CDR1 MNHEY, CDR2 SVGAGI.

This chain uses TRBV2 with TRBJ2-7; 7 bases are shared with TRBD2. This CDR3 is 14 amino acids long. The germline CDR1 and CDR2 sequences are SNHLY and FYNNEI. J was trimmed by 7 bases and V by 6 bases; bases with no gene match: 12. CDR3: CASRAAVAGHEQYF. The DNA of the CDR3 is TGTGCCAGCAGGGCCGCGGTAGCGGGTCATGAGCAGTACTTC.

This clone has just one count. The rearrangement links TRBV5-1 to TRBJ2-3, with a possible D match to TRBD1 (7 bases). The CDR3 is made up of 14 amino acids. The V end lost 5 bases, the J end lost 3 bases, and 13 bases lay between the germline ends. The germline V gene has CDR1 SGHRS and CDR2 YFSETQ. CDR3 DNA: TGCGCCAGCAGACCAGGGGGAGGTACAGATACGCAGTATTTT. It specifies CASRPGGGTDTQYF.

The gene calls are TRBV5-1 and TRBJ1-2; no reliable D call. The CDR3 has 15 residues. From germline, CDR1 is SGHRS and CDR2 YFSETQ. The V end was cut by 0 bases, the J end by 1 base, with 10 bases between. The CDR3, as DNA: TGCGCCAGCAGCTTGGAAGCGACGGGTAACTATGGCTACACCTTC. Its protein product is CASSLEATGNYGYTF.

The rearrangement joins TRBV19 to TRBJ1-6; D unresolved. The CDR3 totals 13 residues. Trimming shortened V by 8 bases and J by 0 bases, and 5 bases separated the two germline ends. CDR1 and CDR2 from the germline V gene are LNHDA and SQIVND (reference sequence). DNA of the CDR3: TGTGCCAGTCAGAGCTCCTATAATTCACCCCTCCACTTT. Protein product: CASQSSYNSPLHF.

The chain carries TRBV10-1 and TRBJ2-1; 13 bases map to TRBD2. V gave up 6 bases and J gave up 9 bases; unmatched junction bases: 5. The CDR3 extends over 14 amino acids. Germline CDR1 and CDR2: WNHNN and SYGVQD (reference sequence). CDR3 nucleotides: TGCGCCAGCAGCGGACTAGCGGGAGTCCGTGAGCAGTTCTTC. Translated, it gives CASSGLAGVREQFF.